This TCR beta chain was found in a study of siplizumab effects on memory and regulatory T cells. General study points: In unstimulated cells, naive T cells appeared more diverse than memory T cells and seemed major alloresponse contributors.

The germline V gene encodes CDR1 SEHNR and CDR2 FQNEAQ (reference sequence). The CDR3 has 13 residues. Trimming stripped 5 bases from V and 7 bases from J, with 12 bases between. A word on this clone: Antigen specificity is unknown.

Unstimulated naive, memory, effector memory and TEMRA subsets underwent sequencing in a few donor pairs. In each sample, 80,000 to 100,000 TCR templates were assayed. Data came from immunoSEQ multiplex PCR; TCRdb stores just in-frame clones and leaves some out. The profile shows around 7,000 clones, around 72% of them singletons. This TCR was sampled from a human donor in good health. The chain carries TRBV7-9 and TRBJ1-5; D uncertain. Sequencing was carried out using effector memory CD8+ T cells sorted from blood. Subset given: unstimulated CD8+ effector memory T cells. The CDR3 DNA reads TGTGCCAGCAGCCCCGGGGTTCGCCAGCCCCAGCATTTT. Its translation: CASSPGVRQPQHF.